The next 15 T cell receptor beta chains were all read from a single sample in a study of radiotherapy plus CTLA-4 blockade in lung cancer. TCRdb keeps only in-frame clones here, not all; method: immunoSEQ multiplex PCR. Of fewer than 65,000 clones in the sample, roughly 80% were seen once. Sequenced material: peripheral blood, taken from a patient treated with radiotherapy plus ipilimumab. Receptors were obtained from a human donor with non-small cell lung cancer who had a complete response to radiotherapy plus ipilimumab.

The V call is TRBV18, the J call TRBJ2-1, with D unclear. The V gene lost 2 bases and the J gene lost 2 bases, with 10 bases spanning the gap. CDR3 length equals 15 residues. The germline gives CDR1 KGHSH, CDR2 LQKENI. The CDR3 spells CASSPVAVTYNEQFF. The CDR3 DNA is TGTGCCAGCTCACCAGTGGCAGTAACCTACAATGAGCAGTTCTTC.

The chain is built from TRBV14 and TRBJ2-7; D perhaps matches TRBD2 (5 bases). V dropped 0 bases and J dropped 6 bases, with 12 bases sitting between them. CDR3 length equals 14 residues. Germline CDR1 reads SGHDN; CDR2 reads FVKESK. Here the CDR3 reads CASSQDLAAREQYF. CDR3 bases: TGTGCCAGCAGCCAAGATCTAGCCGCCCGCGAGCAGTACTTC.

Only a few counts were recorded for this clone. The chain carries TRBV2 and TRBJ2-7; D might be TRBD2 (6 bases). The CDR3 covers 14 residues. Trimming stripped 4 bases from V and 6 bases from J, with 16 bases between. Germline loops: CDR1 SNHLY, CDR2 FYNNEI. Here the CDR3 reads CASSVPRGNAEQYV. The CDR3 region has the DNA TGTGCCAGCAGTGTACCACGGGGGAACGCCGAGCAGTACGTC.

This clone was seen a handful of times. The chain couples TRBV10-1 to TRBJ1-1, with a possible D match to TRBD1 (5 bases). Trimming took 1 base from V and 11 from J, leaving 14 bases between them. Germline assignment: CDR1 WNHNN and CDR2 SYGVQD (reference sequence). The CDR3 is 13 residues long. CDR3 DNA: TGCGCCAGCAGTGAGTTTGAGGGAGGGGTGGCTTTCTTT. This sequence encodes CASSEFEGGVAFF.

This clone is a singleton in its sample. The V call is TRBV2, the J call TRBJ1-3, with 8 bases lining up with TRBD1. Losses at the gene ends were 6 bases for V and 8 bases for J; bases not matched to a gene: 12. This CDR3 comprises 15 residues. Germline CDR1 SNHLY, CDR2 FYNNEI. This CDR3 reads CASSPGQGEGDTIYF. CDR3 nucleotide sequence: TGTGCCAGCAGCCCCGGACAGGGCGAGGGAGACACCATATATTTT.

The V call is TRBV7-9, the J call TRBJ1-6; D perhaps matches TRBD1 (5 bases). V was cut by 2 bases and J by 7 bases, with 12 bases left in between. This CDR3 region has 15 residues. Germline CDR1 reads SEHNR; CDR2 reads FQNEAQ (reference sequence). For the CDR3, the DNA is TGTGCCAGCAGCTTACAGGCAGGGATAAATTCACCCCTCCACTTT. It yields the protein CASSLQAGINSPLHF.

The rearrangement uses TRBV5-1 and TRBJ1-1, with D possibly being TRBD1 (6 bases). Trimming pared 0 bases from V and 4 bases from J, leaving 13 bases between. The CDR3 runs 15 residues. In germline, CDR1 is SGHRS, CDR2 YFSETQ. The CDR3, as DNA: TGCGCCAGCAGCTTGGTCGCGGGGGCCGGCACTGAAGCTTTCTTT. This codes for CASSLVAGAGTEAFF.

The V and J genes are TRBV5-4 and TRBJ1-2; 12 bases match TRBD1. CDR1 and CDR2 (germline): SGHNT, YYREEE (reference sequence). With 4 bases clipped from V and 2 bases from J, the junction kept 6 bases outside the gene matches. The CDR3 covers 16 residues. The CDR3 DNA follows: TGTGCCAGCAGCCCGGGACAGGGGGCGCAGAACTATGGCTACACCTTC. It is translated as CASSPGQGAQNYGYTF.

The chain employs TRBV11-3 and TRBJ2-5; TRBD1 matches 9 bases. Germline CDR1 reads SGHNT; CDR2 reads YENEEA. J was trimmed by 2 bases and V by 5 bases; bases with no gene match: 6. The length of the CDR3 is 15 residues. CDR3 nucleotide sequence: TGTGCCAGCAGCAGACAACAGGGGGCACAAGAGACCCAGTACTTC. Its translation is CASSRQQGAQETQYF.

The chain links TRBV10-1 to TRBJ2-7, with TRBD1 as a possible D gene (6 bases). Germline assignment: CDR1 WNHNN and CDR2 SYGVQD (reference sequence). CDR3 length equals 13 residues. The ends were cut back, 5 bases at V and 7 bases at J, with 15 bases in the middle. CDR3 amino acids: CASSTGLTGEQYF. The DNA of the CDR3 is TGCGCCAGCAGTACAGGGTTAACGGGTGAGCAGTACTTC.

This chain joins TRBV7-9 and TRBJ1-6, with D possibly matching TRBD1 (6 bases). CDR3 length: 15 residues. Germline V CDR1 and CDR2: SEHNR, FQNEAQ (reference sequence). Between the trimmed V and J ends, which lost 2 bases and 8 bases, there was a span of 13 bases. The CDR3 bases are TGTGCCAGCAGCTTAAGTTCAGGGGCGCATTCACCCCTCCACTTT. Protein sequence: CASSLSSGAHSPLHF.

This chain joins TRBV18 and TRBJ1-1; 9 bases are shared with TRBD1. CDR1 and CDR2 from the germline V gene are KGHSH and LQKENI. The CDR3 is 16 residues long. The ends lost 4 bases at V and 1 base at J; junction bases unmatched: 7. The DNA of the CDR3 is TGTGCCAGCTCACGGGTACAGGGGGCGCGGAACACTGAAGCTTTCTTT. This gives the protein CASSRVQGARNTEAFF.

This clone appeared a few times. V and J are TRBV5-1 and TRBJ1-1, with D perhaps TRBD1 (5 bases). The CDR3 has 15 residues. The germline V and J ends were trimmed by 3 bases and 5 bases, with 17 bases remaining between them. Germline V CDR1 and CDR2: SGHRS, YFSETQ. CDR3 nucleotide sequence: TGCGCCAGCAGCTGGGGCCAAGCAGGCGGAACTGAAGCTTTCTTT. It specifies CASSWGQAGGTEAFF.

The V gene is TRBV2, the J gene TRBJ1-4, with 9 bases lining up with TRBD1. The CDR3 contains 14 residues. The trim removed 7 bases at V and 4 bases at J, leaving 4 bases unmatched. Germline V gene data show CDR1 as SNHLY and CDR2 as FYNNEI. The CDR3, as DNA: TGTGCCAGCACCCCGGGACAGGGTAATGAAAAACTGTTTTTT. Protein: CASTPGQGNEKLFF.

The chain combines TRBV11-3 with TRBJ2-7; D is perhaps TRBD2 (5 bases). The CDR3 spans 15 residues. Trimming cost V 5 bases and J 7 bases, with 21 bases left between them. Germline V gene sequence: CDR1 SGHNT, CDR2 YENEEA. CDR3 sequence reads: CASSPSRLAVFEQYV. Here the CDR3 DNA reads TGTGCCAGCAGCCCTAGCCGGTTGGCGGTTTTTGAGCAGTACGTC.